These 25 T cell receptor beta chains were sequenced from one sample in a study of T cell responses to AZD1222 COVID-19 vaccine. Assay: immunoSEQ multiplex PCR; the TCRdb copy retains only in-frame clones and omits some. In the table there are 85,000 to 90,000 clones, roughly 89% of which are singletons. The sample in question was peripheral blood, obtained 28 days after the second AZD1222 dose. These receptors were taken from an adult who received the AZD1222 COVID-19 vaccine.

As for this clone: At one of its ends the junction is not consistent with the germline gene, which may arise from a read error. This rearrangement joins TRBV5-4 to TRBJ1-1; D remains unclear. The CDR3 covers 14 residues. CDR1 is SGHNT, CDR2 YYREEE, per germline (reference sequence). The CDR3 loop reads CASSLMDGQVAIVF. In DNA, the CDR3 is TGTGCCAGCAGCTTGATGGATGGGCAGGTGGCGATTGTCTTT.

V gene TRBV27 combines with J gene TRBJ1-1, with a possible D match to TRBD1 (5 bases). The V gene's germline CDR1 is MNHEY and CDR2 SMNVEV (reference sequence). The CDR3 is 14 amino acids. Trimming removed 4 bases at V and 0 bases at J, with 9 bases between. In DNA, the CDR3 is TGTGCCAGCAGTTGGGGGGGTATGAACACTGAAGCTTTCTTT. Translation gives CASSWGGMNTEAFF.

The chain is built from TRBV29-1 and TRBJ2-7; possibly TRBD1 for D (7 bases). CDR1 and CDR2 from the germline V gene are SQVTM and ANQGSEA. This CDR3 is 15 amino acids long. The V end lost 5 bases, the J end lost 3 bases, and 20 bases lay between the germline ends. CDR3 sequence (DNA): TGCAGCGTTTCAAACCTTGCGGGACAGCACTACGAGCAGTACTTC. This codes for CSVSNLAGQHYEQYF.

The CDR3 bases are TGTGCCAGTAGTCTGATAGGTGGGGTGAGGCAGCCCCAGCATTTT. It yields the protein CASSLIGGVRQPQHF. The rearrangement links TRBV19 to TRBJ1-5; D gene unclear. Trimming pared 5 bases from V and 7 bases from J, leaving 18 bases between. Per the germline V gene, CDR1 is LNHDA and CDR2 is SQIVND (reference sequence). The CDR3 runs to 15 residues.

This chain joins TRBV4-1 and TRBJ2-7; 9 nucleotides line up with TRBD1. This CDR3 has 18 amino acids. Germline-derived CDR1 and CDR2 are MGHRA and YSYEKL. V shed 6 bases and J 2 bases; nucleotides not matched to a gene: 17. CDR3 bases: TGCGCCAGCAGTGCTTTGGGACAGGGTTCTATCTTGACCTACGAGCAGTACTTC. Translated, it gives CASSALGQGSILTYEQYF.

J is TRBJ2-5 and V is TRBV10-1, with 9 bases aligning to TRBD2. The CDR3 spans 16 residues. Per the germline V gene, CDR1 is WNHNN and CDR2 is SYGVQD (reference sequence). V was clipped by 4 bases and J by 0 bases; unmatched bases: 6. For the CDR3, the DNA is TGCGCCAGCAGTGCTTGGGCTAGCGGGGACCAAGAGACCCAGTACTTC. This codes for CASSAWASGDQETQYF.

This sequence joins TRBV7-2 and TRBJ2-7; 8 bases are a match to TRBD1. The CDR3 contains 15 residues. CDR1 is SGHTA and CDR2 is FQGNSA in the germline V gene. The V segment lost 5 bases and the J segment 7 bases; nucleotides outside the gene matches: 13. The CDR3 region is CASSVGQGGTGEQYF. The DNA of the CDR3 is TGTGCCAGCAGCGTAGGACAGGGCGGGACGGGGGAGCAGTACTTC. Drawing the rest from reference TRBV7-2 and TRBJ2-7, the complete variable domain is GAGVSQSPSNKVTEKGKDVELRCDPISGHTALYWYRQSLGQGLEFLIYFQGNSAPDKSGLPSDRFSAERTGGSVSTLTIQRTQQEDSAVYLCASSVGQGGTGEQYFGPGTRLTVT.

The rearrangement joins TRBV6-5 to TRBJ1-4, with no clear D. V was trimmed by 5 bases and J by 4 bases, leaving 11 bases between them. CDR1 is MNHEY and CDR2 is SVGAGI in the germline V gene. This CDR3 spans 14 amino acids. CDR3 in DNA: TGTGCCAGCAGTATCGACAAGTTTAATGAAAAACTGTTTTTT. Translating gives CASSIDKFNEKLFF.

This chain uses TRBV27 with TRBJ1-2, with a possible D match to TRBD1 (5 bases). The CDR3 has 16 residues. Between the trimmed V and J ends, which lost 1 base and 8 bases, there was a span of 20 bases. Per germline, CDR1 MNHEY and CDR2 SMNVEV (reference sequence). CDR3: CASSLLGGEGPRGYTF. CDR3 coding DNA: TGTGCCAGCAGTTTATTAGGTGGAGAGGGGCCGCGAGGCTACACCTTC.

The chain has TRBV29-1 and TRBJ1-1, with D unclear. CDR3 length: 10 amino acids. Germline V CDR1 and CDR2: SQVTM, ANQGSEA. Between the trimmed V and J ends, which lost 4 bases and 6 bases, there was a span of 6 bases. CDR3 region: CSVAAPEAFF. The CDR3 nucleotides read TGCAGCGTTGCCGCCCCTGAAGCTTTCTTT.

The CDR3 loop is CASSLDRVEAFF. CDR3 DNA: TGTGCCAGCAGCTTGGACAGGGTGGAAGCTTTCTTT. This chain joins TRBV7-8 and TRBJ1-1, with 8 bases identical to TRBD1. CDR3 length: 12 amino acids. With V trimmed by 3 bases and J by 8 bases, 2 bases remained unmatched. Germline V gene sequence: CDR1 SGHVS, CDR2 FQNEAQ.

This rearrangement joins TRBV30 to TRBJ2-7, with D possibly TRBD1 on 5 matching bases. Germline V gene data show CDR1 as GTSNPN and CDR2 as SVGIG (reference sequence). Trimming removed 7 bases from V and 3 bases from J, with 10 bases in between. This CDR3 contains 11 residues. CDR3 loop: CASRQGYEQYF. Written as DNA, the CDR3 is TGTGCCTCGAGGCAGGGCTACGAGCAGTACTTC.

This chain connects TRBV5-6 to TRBJ2-1; D gene uncertain. This CDR3 has 14 amino acids. Germline V CDR1 and CDR2: SGHDT, YYEEEE. The V end lost 1 base, the J end lost 1 base, and 6 bases lay between the germline ends. As DNA, the CDR3 is TGTGCCAGCAGCTTGTGGAGATCCTACAATGAGCAGTTCTTC. Protein product: CASSLWRSYNEQFF.

This clone was detected a few times. V and J are TRBV6-5 and TRBJ1-2, with 8 bases aligning to TRBD1. After removal of 3 bases from V and 0 bases from J, the junction contained 3 bases not matched to a gene. Germline-derived CDR1 and CDR2 are MNHEY and SVGAGI. There are 15 residues in the CDR3. The CDR3, as DNA: TGTGCCAGCAGTTATCAACAGGGGGCTAACTATGGCTACACCTTC. Its translation is CASSYQQGANYGYTF.

In its sample, this clone ranks as medium-sized. The gene calls are TRBV28 and TRBJ1-2; 7 positions match TRBD1. Losses at the gene ends were 2 bases for V and 8 bases for J; bases not matched to a gene: 11. Germline loops: CDR1 MDHEN, CDR2 SYDVKM. The CDR3 runs 15 residues. The CDR3, as DNA: TGTGCCAGCAGTTTAGAAGGGACAGCCAGTTCGGGCTACACCTTC. Translated: CASSLEGTASSGYTF.

The chain recombines TRBV3-1 (or the pseudogene TRBV3-2) with TRBJ1-2; no reliable D call. V lost 0 bases, J lost 1 base, and 9 bases lay in between. The length of the CDR3 is 15 residues. Germline lookup yields CDR1 LGHDT and CDR2 YNNKEL (reference sequence). CDR3 sequence reads: CASSQEAVFNYGYTF. CDR3 sequence (DNA): TGTGCCAGCAGCCAAGAAGCGGTTTTTAACTATGGCTACACCTTC.

CDR3 sequence: CASSYTLINQPQHF. The CDR3 coding sequence is TGTGCCAGCAGTTATACTCTCATCAATCAGCCCCAGCATTTT. This chain links TRBV6-2 or TRBV6-3 with TRBJ1-5; unclear D gene. CDR3 length: 14 amino acids. Germline V gene data show CDR1 as MNHEY and CDR2 as SVGEGT. V dropped 3 bases and J dropped 3 bases, with 9 bases sitting between them.

V usage is TRBV7-8 and J usage is TRBJ1-2; D is possibly TRBD1 (6 bases). V was shortened by 3 bases and J by 3 bases, with 8 bases between the two germline ends. Looked up from germline, CDR1 is SGHVS and CDR2 is FQNEAQ. The CDR3 covers 13 residues. The DNA for the CDR3 is TGTGCCAGCAGCTTGGGACAAGACTATGGCTACACCTTC. Translated, it gives CASSLGQDYGYTF. The variable domain in full, completed from reference TRBV7-8 and TRBJ1-2, reads GAGVSQSPRYKVAKRGQDVALRCDPISGHVSLFWYQQALGQGPEFLTYFQNEAQLDKSGLPSDRFFAERPEGSVSTLKIQRTQQEDSAVYLCASSLGQDYGYTFGSGTRLTVV.

The chain joins TRBV6-5 to TRBJ1-5; a possible D gene is TRBD1 (6 bases). CDR1 is MNHEY, CDR2 SVGAGI, per germline. The CDR3 sequence is 14 residues long. V dropped 3 bases and J dropped 4 bases, with 10 bases sitting between them. The CDR3 region is CASSYAGVNQPQHF. The CDR3 DNA reads TGTGCCAGCAGTTATGCAGGGGTTAATCAGCCCCAGCATTTT.

This sequence joins TRBV7-9 and TRBJ2-5, with 8 bases matching TRBD1. Germline trimming cut 1 base from V and 5 bases from J; bases unmatched to any gene: 12. The CDR3 has 17 amino acids. The germline V gene has CDR1 SEHNR and CDR2 FQNEAQ (reference sequence). CDR3 sequence: CASSLEFGTGRRETQYF. The CDR3 DNA reads TGTGCCAGCAGCTTAGAATTCGGGACAGGTCGAAGGGAGACCCAGTACTTC. Combining the CDR3 with reference TRBV7-9 and TRBJ2-5 gives the whole variable domain DTGVSQNPRHKITKRGQNVTFRCDPISEHNRLYWYRQTLGQGPEFLTYFQNEAQLEKSRLLSDRFSAERPKGSFSTLEIQRTEQGDSAMYLCASSLEFGTGRRETQYFGPGTRLLVL.

This clone has only one observation. This rearrangement joins TRBV28 to TRBJ2-7; perhaps TRBD1 as D (6 bases). This CDR3 has 12 residues. Germline loops: CDR1 MDHEN, CDR2 SYDVKM. Trimming took 5 bases from V and 4 from J, leaving 9 bases between them. The CDR3: CASSPDSYEQYF. As DNA, the CDR3 is TGTGCCAGCAGTCCGGACAGTTACGAGCAGTACTTC.

The chain has TRBV3-1 (or the pseudogene TRBV3-2) and TRBJ1-6, with 7 bases that match TRBD1. The CDR3 totals 21 residues. Germline CDR1 LGHDT, CDR2 YNNKEL (reference sequence). J lost 0 bases, V lost 1 base, and 15 bases had no gene match. CDR3 nucleotide sequence: TGTGCCAGCAGCCAAGTATGTTACAGGGGCGATAGGAGCTCCTATAATTCACCCCTCCACTTT. Protein product: CASSQVCYRGDRSSYNSPLHF.

V is TRBV9 and J is TRBJ2-7; 12 nucleotides agree with TRBD2. Germline assignment: CDR1 SGDLS and CDR2 YYNGEE. The CDR3 extends over 17 amino acids. With V trimmed by 0 bases and J by 7 bases, 11 bases remained unmatched. CDR3 DNA sequence: TGTGCCAGCAGCGTAGCACCCGCTAGCGGGGGGGCGTGGGAGCAGTACTTC. The encoded protein is CASSVAPASGGAWEQYF.

V gene TRBV6-2 or TRBV6-3 combines with J gene TRBJ2-7; a possible D gene is TRBD1 (6 bases). CDR3 length equals 15 residues. V gave up 2 bases and J gave up 0 bases, with 11 bases separating them. Germline V lookup: CDR1 MNHEY, CDR2 SVGEGT. The CDR3 loop reads CASSYEQGSSYEQYF. The CDR3 nucleotides read TGTGCCAGCAGTTACGAGCAGGGGAGCTCCTACGAGCAGTACTTC.

The chain links TRBV19 to TRBJ1-1; 10 bases agree with TRBD1. The CDR3 extends over 15 amino acids. V lost 5 bases, J lost 2 bases, and 5 bases stayed unmatched. The germline V gene has CDR1 LNHDA and CDR2 SQIVND (reference sequence). The CDR3 DNA is TGTGCCAGTAGTGGACAGGGGGTGGGTAACACTGAAGCTTTCTTT. Protein: CASSGQGVGNTEAFF.